One and the same sample provided the 12 T cell receptor beta chains below, sequenced in a study of response to subunit inactivated influenza vaccine. TCRdb ran MiXCR on the RT-PCR reads and lists one entry per CDR3 protein. The table includes under 200,000 distinct CDR3 sequences, approximately 11% detected once. Sample: CD8+ T cells sorted from PBMCs, taken less than 25 months after vaccination. The receptor source for this set is a man between 50 and 75 years old who received an inactivated influenza vaccine.

V gene TRBV7-9 combines with J gene TRBJ2-2; 9 bases fit TRBD2. In germline, CDR1 is SEHNR, CDR2 FQNEAQ (reference sequence). The CDR3 is 17 amino acids. V was pared by 1 base and J by 2 bases, with 5 bases of the junction left unmatched. As DNA, the CDR3 is TGTGCCAGCAGCTTAGTGTCAGCGGGAGGCAACACCGGGGAGCTGTTTTTT. Translating gives CASSLVSAGGNTGELFF.

This clonotype has a count of ten or more. V and J are TRBV15 and TRBJ1-1, with D maybe TRBD1 (5 bases). Looked up from germline, CDR1 is LNHNV and CDR2 is YYDKDF (reference sequence). Trimming removed 2 bases from V and 1 base from J, with 14 bases in between. The CDR3 consists of 16 residues. Written as DNA, the CDR3 is TGTGCCACCAGCAGACCTTTCGTCGGGGGGAACACTGAAGCTTTCTTT. Its protein is CATSRPFVGGNTEAFF.

V gene TRBV10-3 combines with J gene TRBJ2-1; 8 nucleotides match TRBD2. The J segment lost 8 bases and the V segment lost 11 bases, leaving 11 bases of the junction unmatched. There are 13 residues in the CDR3. Looked up from germline, CDR1 is ENHRY and CDR2 is SYGVKD. CDR3 DNA: TGTGCCTATTCCGGGGGGGCGGGCGATGAGCAGTTCTTC. Protein: CAYSGGAGDEQFF.

This chain connects TRBV4-2 to TRBJ1-5; D not certain. V was clipped by 1 base and J by 4 bases, with 11 bases between them. Germline CDR1 reads LGHNA; CDR2 reads YNFKEQ. This CDR3 comprises 15 residues. Written as DNA, the CDR3 is TGTGCCAGCAGCCAAGCGGCGCCAGCTAATCAGCCCCAGCATTTT. It translates to CASSQAAPANQPQHF.

This clonotype was seen more than once but under ten times. This chain uses TRBV4-3 with TRBJ2-3; TRBD1 matches 7 bases. V shed 3 bases, J shed 1 base, and the junction held 7 bases outside the gene matches. The CDR3 runs to 16 residues. CDR1 is LGHNA, CDR2 YSLEER, per germline. CDR3 sequence reads: CASSQAIGGGTDTQYF. For the CDR3, the DNA is TGCGCCAGCAGCCAGGCGATAGGGGGCGGCACAGATACGCAGTATTTT.

The chain's CDR3 is CSAPLRTEAFF. The CDR3 DNA is TGCAGTGCCCCTCTGAGGACTGAAGCTTTCTTT. The V gene is TRBV20-1, the J gene TRBJ1-1; D is unresolved. Germline V gene data show CDR1 as DFQATT and CDR2 as SNEGSKA (reference sequence). The CDR3 spans 11 residues. V was clipped by 6 bases and J by 5 bases, with 10 bases between them.

Only a few counts were recorded for this clonotype. The V and J genes are TRBV2 and TRBJ2-3; D not resolved. Germline CDR1 is SNHLY and CDR2 is FYNNEI. The CDR3 spans 13 residues. V shed 4 bases and J shed 0 bases, with 5 bases lying between them. This CDR3 reads CASSVYSTDTQYF. The CDR3 region has the DNA TGTGCCAGCAGTGTGTATAGCACAGATACGCAGTATTTT.

This clonotype occurred a few times. The genes are TRBV15 and TRBJ2-1; D gene uncertain. Germline V gene lookup returns CDR1 LNHNV and CDR2 YYDKDF (reference sequence). Between the trimmed V and J ends, which lost 2 bases and 4 bases, there was a span of 9 bases. The CDR3 sequence is 14 residues long. This CDR3 is CATSRLKLYNEQFF. Written as DNA, the CDR3 is TGTGCCACCAGCAGACTTAAGCTGTACAATGAGCAGTTCTTC.

As for this clonotype: This may arise from a read error, as a much more abundant clone is one base away. The V and J genes are TRBV3-1 and TRBJ2-5; tentatively, D is TRBD1 or TRBD2 (6 bases each). V lost 0 bases to trimming and J lost 2 bases, with 25 bases between them. Germline lookup yields CDR1 LGHDT and CDR2 YNNKEL (reference sequence). The CDR3 runs to 20 residues. The CDR3 nucleotides are TGTGCCAGCAGCCAAGAGGAGTGGACTAACGGGAGAGGGGGGCAAGAGACCCAGTACTTC. The encoded protein is CASSQEEWTNGRGGQETQYF.

This clonotype came up a few times. The chain links TRBV9 to TRBJ2-4; TRBD2 is a possible D gene (6 bases). Germline loops: CDR1 SGDLS, CDR2 YYNGEE. The CDR3 runs 14 residues. V was trimmed by 0 bases and J by 7 bases, leaving 11 bases between them. The CDR3 DNA reads TGTGCCAGCAGCGTAGGGGGACTGCGGAACATTCAGTACTTC. Protein product: CASSVGGLRNIQYF. The full variable domain, completed using reference TRBV9 and TRBJ2-4, is DSGVTQTPKHLITATGQRVTLRCSPRSGDLSVYWYQQSLDQGLQFLIQYYNGEERAKGNILERFSAQQFPDLHSELNLSSLELGDSALYFCASSVGGLRNIQYFGAGTRLSVL.

The rearrangement uses TRBV13 and TRBJ2-1; maybe TRBD1 (6 bases). CDR1 and CDR2 (germline): PRHDT, FYEKMQ (reference sequence). Trimming stripped 3 bases from V and 4 bases from J, with 7 bases between. This CDR3 is 13 amino acids long. CDR3 coding DNA: TGTGCCAGCAGCTTCACAGGGTACAATGAGCAGTTCTTC. Its protein product is CASSFTGYNEQFF. Combining the CDR3 with reference TRBV13 and TRBJ2-1 gives the whole variable domain AAGVIQSPRHLIKEKRETATLKCYPIPRHDTVYWYQQGPGQDPQFLISFYEKMQSDKGSIPDRFSAQQFSDYHSELNMSSLELGDSALYFCASSFTGYNEQFFGPGTRLTVL.

This clonotype has more than one count but fewer than ten. This chain joins TRBV4-1 and TRBJ2-1, with D unresolved. CDR1 is MGHRA, CDR2 YSYEKL, per germline. V was clipped by 1 base and J by 5 bases, with 12 bases between them. The CDR3 is 15 residues long. This CDR3 reads CASSQVQNRDNEQFF. The CDR3 DNA reads as TGCGCCAGCAGCCAAGTACAGAACAGAGACAATGAGCAGTTCTTC.